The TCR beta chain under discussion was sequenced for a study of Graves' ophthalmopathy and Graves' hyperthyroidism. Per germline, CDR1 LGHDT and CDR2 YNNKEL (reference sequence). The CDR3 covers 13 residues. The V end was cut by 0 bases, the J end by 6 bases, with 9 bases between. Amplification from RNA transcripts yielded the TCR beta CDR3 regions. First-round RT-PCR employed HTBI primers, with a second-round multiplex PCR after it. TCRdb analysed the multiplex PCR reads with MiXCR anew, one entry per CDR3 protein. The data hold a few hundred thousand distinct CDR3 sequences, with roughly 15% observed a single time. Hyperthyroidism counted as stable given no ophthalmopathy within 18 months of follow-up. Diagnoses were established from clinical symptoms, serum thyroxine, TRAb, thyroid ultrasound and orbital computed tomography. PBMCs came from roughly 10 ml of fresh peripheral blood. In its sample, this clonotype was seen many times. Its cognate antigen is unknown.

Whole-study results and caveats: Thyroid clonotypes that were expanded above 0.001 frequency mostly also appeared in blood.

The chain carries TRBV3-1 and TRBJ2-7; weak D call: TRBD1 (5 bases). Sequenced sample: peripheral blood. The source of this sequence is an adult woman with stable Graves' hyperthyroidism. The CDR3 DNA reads TGTGCCAGCAGCCAAGATTCAGGGTCCGAGCAGTACTTC. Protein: CASSQDSGSEQYF.